The source of this TCR beta chain is a study of T cells in Graves' hyperthyroidism and ophthalmopathy. Germline-derived CDR1 and CDR2 are DFQATT and SNEGSKA (reference sequence). V dropped 3 bases and J dropped 1; count of bases not matched to a gene: 5. The CDR3 has 14 amino acids. Only a few counts were recorded for this clonotype. RNA transcripts gave rise to amplified TCR beta CDR3 regions. The primer set for the first-round RT-PCR of the TCR CDR3 was HTBI. In TCRdb, the multiplex PCR reads were re-called with MiXCR into one record per CDR3 protein. The table lists 200,000 to 250,000 distinct CDR3 sequences, about 15% of them singletons.

This TCR derives from a man aged 50 to 60 with Graves' hyperthyroidism. Sequencing was carried out using blood. This chain links TRBV20-1 with TRBJ2-5; TRBD1 aligns across 7 bases. CDR3 residues: CSASRGQPQETQYF. The CDR3 bases are TGCAGTGCTAGCCGGGGACAGCCCCAAGAGACCCAGTACTTC.